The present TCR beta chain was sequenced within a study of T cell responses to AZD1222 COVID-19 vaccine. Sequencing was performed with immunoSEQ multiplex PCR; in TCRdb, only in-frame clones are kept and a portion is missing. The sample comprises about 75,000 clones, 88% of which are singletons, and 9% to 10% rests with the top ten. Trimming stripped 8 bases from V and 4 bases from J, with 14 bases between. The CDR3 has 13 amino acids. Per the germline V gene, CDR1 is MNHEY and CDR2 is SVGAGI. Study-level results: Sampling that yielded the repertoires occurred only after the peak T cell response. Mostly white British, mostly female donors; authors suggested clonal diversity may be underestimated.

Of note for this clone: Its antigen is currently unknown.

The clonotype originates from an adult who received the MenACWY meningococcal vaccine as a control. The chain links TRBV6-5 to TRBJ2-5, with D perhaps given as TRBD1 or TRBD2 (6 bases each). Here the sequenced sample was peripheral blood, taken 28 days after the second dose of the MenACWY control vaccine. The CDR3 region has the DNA TGTGCCAGCGAGCGGAGGGGGGCAGAGACCCAGTACTTC. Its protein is CASERRGAETQYF.